Each of the 9 T cell receptor beta chains below was sequenced from the same sample in a study of T cells in women clearing cervical HPV infection. Produced via immunoSEQ multiplex PCR; TCRdb's table is partial and in-frame only. Its table lists 30,000 to 35,000 clones. Source material: blood buffy coat. The source is a woman between 18 and 70 years old with a cervical HPV16 infection that either progressed to CIN3+ or cleared (not recorded which).

Note on this clone: The read finishes 3 residues shy of the CDR3 end, and the germline J gene is used to complete it. The chain is built from TRBV7-9 and TRBJ1-1, with unresolved D. The length of the CDR3 is 14 residues. V was pared by 3 bases and J by 0 bases, with 8 bases between. Germline loops: CDR1 SEHNR, CDR2 FQNEAQ (reference sequence). The part of the CDR3 DNA that was read is TGTGCCAGCAGCTTTGTCTACTTGAACACTGAA. Translating gives CASSFVYLNTE. The full CDR3 protein is CASSFVYLNTEAFF.

Worth noting for this clone: The read falls 3 residues short of the CDR3 end, and the missing part is taken from the germline J gene. The chain joins TRBV19 to TRBJ2-7; D is possibly TRBD1 (5 bases). Trimming cost V 0 bases and J 6 bases, with 9 bases left between them. Germline V gene data show CDR1 as LNHDA and CDR2 as SQIVND (reference sequence). This CDR3 contains 13 residues. The part of the CDR3 DNA that was read is TGTGCCAGTAGTATAGACAGGGATCGCGAG. Encoded protein: CASSIDRDRE. The full CDR3 sequence reads CASSIDRDREQYF. The entire variable domain, with the rest obtained from reference TRBV19 and TRBJ2-7, is as follows: DGGITQSPKYLFRKEGQNVTLSCEQNLNHDAMYWYRQDPGQGLRLIYYSQIVNDFQKGDIAEGYSVSREKKESFPLTVTSAQKNPTAFYLCASSIDRDREQYFGPGTRLTVT.

About this clone: One end of the junction does not line up with germline, which may come from a read error. The CDR3 end falls 3 residues outside the read, so it is completed with the germline J gene. The chain employs TRBV4-2 and TRBJ2-3; tentative D call: TRBD1 (5 bases). Germline-derived CDR1 and CDR2 are LGHNA and YNFKEQ. The CDR3 has 15 residues. CDR3 DNA (partial): TGCGCCAGCAGCTATCAGATGGGGCTTTCAGATACG. This gives the protein CASSYQMGLSDT. The entire CDR3 protein is CASSYQMGLSDTQYF.

About this clone itself: Read data end 3 residues before the CDR3 end; the end is taken from the germline J gene. The chain recombines TRBV20-1 with TRBJ2-1; a possible D gene is TRBD1 (5 bases). Trimming removed 5 bases from V and 3 bases from J, with 14 bases in between. Germline values: CDR1 DFQATT, CDR2 SNEGSKA (reference sequence). The CDR3 totals 14 residues. Incomplete CDR3 DNA: TGCAGTGCTGAAGACAGCGTTAGCTACAATGAG. Its translation: CSAEDSVSYNE. Given in full, the CDR3 is CSAEDSVSYNEQFF.

Of note for this clone: The read terminates 3 residues ahead of where the CDR3 ends, so the germline J gene completes it. The rearrangement joins TRBV7-9 to TRBJ1-2, with D perhaps matching TRBD1 (5 bases). The CDR3 is made up of 14 amino acids. V was trimmed by 1 base and J by 7 bases, leaving 13 bases between them. Germline V gives CDR1 SEHNR, CDR2 FQNEAQ (reference sequence). The CDR3 loop reads CASSLDRSGGGYTF. Incomplete CDR3 DNA: TGTGCCAGCAGCTTAGACCGGTCGGGGGGTGGC.

Comments on this clone: Other DNA variants within this sample encode the same CDR3. CDR3 loop: CASSLAGGTYEQYF. The sequenced part of the CDR3 DNA is TGTGCCAGCAGCTTAGCGGGAGGGACCTACGAG. The chain combines TRBV7-3 with TRBJ2-7; the match to TRBD2 covers 9 bases. From the germline J gene comes the end of the CDR3, since the read stops 3 residues before it. The CDR3 runs to 14 residues. Germline V gene sequence: CDR1 SGHTA, CDR2 FQGTGA. The V gene end was trimmed by 2 bases and the J gene end by 2 bases; junction bases not matched to a gene: 1.

In the case of this clone: From the germline J gene comes the end of the CDR3, since the read stops 3 residues before it. The chain links TRBV6-1 to TRBJ2-1, with 8 bases lining up with TRBD2. CDR1 is MNHNS, CDR2 SASEGT, per germline. The length of the CDR3 is 15 residues. The V and J ends lost 2 bases and 6 bases, in that order; junction bases with no gene match: 6. This chain's CDR3 is CASSETTSGTNEQFF. The part of the CDR3 DNA that was read is TGTGCCAGCAGTGAAACAACTAGCGGCACCAATGAG.

In regard to this clone: The read ends 3 residues shy of where the CDR3 ends; the end is completed using the germline J gene. At the DNA level, this CDR3 is encoded by other sequences in the same sample as well. The J gene is TRBJ1-3, the V gene TRBV7-6; 7 bases match TRBD1. V shed 1 base, J shed 1 base, and the junction held 10 bases outside the gene matches. Germline lookup yields CDR1 SGHVS and CDR2 FNYEAQ. CDR3 length: 18 residues. The CDR3 loop reads CASSLVWERTGSGNTIYF. The CDR3 bases that were read are TGTGCCAGCAGCTTAGTGTGGGAGCGGACAGGTTCTGGAAACACC.

For this clone: Coverage ceases 3 residues before the CDR3 finishes, and the germline J gene fills in the end. This chain connects TRBV7-2 to TRBJ2-7, with 9 bases that match TRBD1. This CDR3 comprises 14 residues. After removal of 3 bases from V and 5 bases from J, the junction contained 5 bases not matched to a gene. CDR1 and CDR2 (germline): SGHTA, FQGNSA. CDR3 residues: CASSFAQGADEQYF. The CDR3 DNA, read in part, is TGTGCCAGCAGCTTTGCACAGGGGGCGGACGAG.